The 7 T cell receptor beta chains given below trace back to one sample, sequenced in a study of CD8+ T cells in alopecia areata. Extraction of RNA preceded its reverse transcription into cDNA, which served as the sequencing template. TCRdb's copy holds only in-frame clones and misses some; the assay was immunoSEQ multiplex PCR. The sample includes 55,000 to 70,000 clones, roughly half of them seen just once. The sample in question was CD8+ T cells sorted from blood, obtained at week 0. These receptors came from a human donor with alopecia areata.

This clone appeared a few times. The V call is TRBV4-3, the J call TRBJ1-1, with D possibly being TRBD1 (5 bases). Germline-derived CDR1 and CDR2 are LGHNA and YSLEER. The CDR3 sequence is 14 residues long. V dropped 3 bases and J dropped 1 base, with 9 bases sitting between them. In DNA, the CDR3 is TGCGCCAGCAGCCATATCGGGGCGAACACTGAAGCTTTCTTT. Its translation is CASSHIGANTEAFF.

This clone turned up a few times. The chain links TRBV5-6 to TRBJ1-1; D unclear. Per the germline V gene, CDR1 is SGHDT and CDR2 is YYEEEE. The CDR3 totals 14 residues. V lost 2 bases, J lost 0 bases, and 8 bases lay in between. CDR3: CASSLLKMNTEAFF. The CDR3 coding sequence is TGTGCCAGCAGCTTATTAAAGATGAACACTGAAGCTTTCTTT.

The CDR3 coding sequence is TGTGCCAGCAGCTTCACGGGTGGTGAGCAGTTCTTC. Its protein is CASSFTGGEQFF. The chain has TRBV7-9 and TRBJ2-1; no definite D call. Germline CDR1 reads SEHNR; CDR2 reads FQNEAQ (reference sequence). This CDR3 contains 12 residues. Deletions cut 3 bases from V and 9 bases from J, with 9 bases between. Looking up the rest from reference TRBV7-9 and TRBJ2-1 gives the full variable domain: DTGVSQNPRHKITKRGQNVTFRCDPISEHNRLYWYRQTLGQGPEFLTYFQNEAQLEKSRLLSDRFSAERPKGSFSTLEIQRTEQGDSAMYLCASSFTGGEQFFGPGTRLTVL.

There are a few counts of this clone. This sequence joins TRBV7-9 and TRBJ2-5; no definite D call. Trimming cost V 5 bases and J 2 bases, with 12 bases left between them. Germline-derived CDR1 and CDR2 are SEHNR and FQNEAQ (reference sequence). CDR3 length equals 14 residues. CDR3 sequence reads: CASSEAKNQETQYF. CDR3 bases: TGTGCCAGCAGCGAGGCCAAGAATCAAGAGACCCAGTACTTC. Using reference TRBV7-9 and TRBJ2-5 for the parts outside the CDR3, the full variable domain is DTGVSQNPRHKITKRGQNVTFRCDPISEHNRLYWYRQTLGQGPEFLTYFQNEAQLEKSRLLSDRFSAERPKGSFSTLEIQRTEQGDSAMYLCASSEAKNQETQYFGPGTRLLVL.

CDR3 sequence reads: CASSGPSYEQYF. Here the CDR3 DNA reads TGTGCCAGCAGTGGACCAAGTTACGAGCAGTACTTC. J is TRBJ2-7 and V is TRBV6-1; D ambiguous. This CDR3 is 12 amino acids long. CDR1 and CDR2 from the germline V gene are MNHNS and SASEGT. V was trimmed by 4 bases and J by 4 bases, leaving 8 bases between them.

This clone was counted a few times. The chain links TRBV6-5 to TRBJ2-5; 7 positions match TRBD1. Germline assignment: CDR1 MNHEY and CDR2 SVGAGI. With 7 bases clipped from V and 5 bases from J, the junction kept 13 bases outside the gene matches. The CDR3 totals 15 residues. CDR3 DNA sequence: TGTGCCAGCACCCGTGGGACAGTAGGTTCGGAGACCCAGTACTTC. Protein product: CASTRGTVGSETQYF.

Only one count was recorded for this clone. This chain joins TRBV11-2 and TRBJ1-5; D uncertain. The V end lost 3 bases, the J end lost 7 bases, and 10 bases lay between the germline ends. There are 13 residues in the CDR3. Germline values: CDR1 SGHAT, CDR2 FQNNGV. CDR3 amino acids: CASSFSTEQPQHF. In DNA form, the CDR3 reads TGTGCCAGCAGCTTCTCCACCGAACAGCCCCAGCATTTT. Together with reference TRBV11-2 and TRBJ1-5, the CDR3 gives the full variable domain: EAGVAQSPRYKIIEKRQSVAFWCNPISGHATLYWYQQILGQGPKLLIQFQNNGVVDDSQLPKDRFSAERLKGVDSTLKIQPAKLEDSAVYLCASSFSTEQPQHFGDGTRLSIL.